The 28 T cell receptor beta chains listed next were all sequenced from one sample in a study of blood T cell repertoires in COVID-19. TCRdb keeps only in-frame clones here, not all; method: immunoSEQ multiplex PCR. The table shows approximately 210,000 clones, with roughly 80% occurring only once. The sample was PBMCs or T cells enriched from blood (not recorded which). Receptors were obtained from a man in his forties who had recovered from COVID-19.

The table lists this clone with a count of one. The chain carries TRBV19 and TRBJ2-7, with D hard to call. CDR3 length: 15 residues. V was clipped by 0 bases and J by 2 bases, with 11 bases between them. Germline-derived CDR1 and CDR2 are LNHDA and SQIVND (reference sequence). The CDR3 is CASSIDVAPAYEQYF. Here the CDR3 DNA reads TGTGCCAGTAGTATAGATGTAGCACCGGCCTACGAGCAGTACTTC.

The rearrangement uses TRBV9 and TRBJ2-1, with D maybe TRBD2 (6 bases). The ends were cut back, 4 bases at V and 2 bases at J, with 16 bases in the middle. The CDR3 covers 16 residues. Germline CDR1 is SGDLS and CDR2 is YYNGEE. CDR3 nucleotides: TGTGCCAGCAGCCCCTCAAGCGGGCCGACCTACAATGAGCAGTTCTTC. Translation gives CASSPSSGPTYNEQFF.

The chain is built from TRBV7-3 and TRBJ1-1, with 11 bases fitting TRBD1. Trimming removed 5 bases from V and 4 bases from J; junction bases left unmatched: 15. This CDR3 is 18 amino acids long. Germline values: CDR1 SGHTA, CDR2 FQGTGA. The CDR3, as DNA: TGTGCCAGCAGCCTAATGCCCCTCGGGACAGGGGGAGGCACTGAAGCTTTCTTT. This encodes CASSLMPLGTGGGTEAFF.

The chain carries TRBV6-5 and TRBJ1-1; D uncertain. The germline V and J ends were trimmed by 7 bases and 5 bases, with 14 bases remaining between them. The CDR3 is made up of 13 amino acids. Germline V CDR1 and CDR2: MNHEY, SVGAGI. DNA of the CDR3: TGTGCCAGCAATAACAGTCCTTATACTGAAGCTTTCTTT. Translated: CASNNSPYTEAFF.

The chain employs TRBV7-6 and TRBJ2-3, with TRBD2 as a possible D gene (6 bases). The germline V gene has CDR1 SGHVS and CDR2 FNYEAQ. This CDR3 has 15 residues. The ends were cut back, 2 bases at V and 2 bases at J, with 11 bases in the middle. The CDR3 DNA follows: TGTGCCAGCAGCTTATATAGCGGTGACACAGATACGCAGTATTTT. It encodes CASSLYSGDTDTQYF.

This clone was observed a handful of times. The V call is TRBV15, the J call TRBJ2-7, with 8 bases matching TRBD1. The CDR3 is 13 residues long. J gave up 7 bases and V 5 bases, and 7 bases lay outside the gene matches. Germline loops: CDR1 LNHNV, CDR2 YYDKDF (reference sequence). The CDR3 DNA follows: TGTGCCACCAGCCTCCGAGACAGGGGTGAGCAGTACGTC. It codes for CATSLRDRGEQYV.

The chain carries TRBV28 and TRBJ2-3, with D perhaps matching TRBD1 (5 bases). Deletions cut 3 bases from V and 3 bases from J, with 16 bases between. The CDR3 runs 16 residues. Germline V gene sequence: CDR1 MDHEN, CDR2 SYDVKM. CDR3 nucleotides: TGTGCCAGCAGTTTTATATCCGCAGGGATTACAGATACGCAGTATTTT. It is translated as CASSFISAGITDTQYF.

The chain combines TRBV7-2 with TRBJ2-1, with a possible D match to TRBD1 (6 bases). With 3 bases removed from V and 10 bases from J, the gap between germline ends came to 16 bases. The CDR3 extends over 14 amino acids. The germline V gene has CDR1 SGHTA and CDR2 FQGNSA. The CDR3 sequence is CASSFVTQGGEQFF. The DNA for the CDR3 is TGTGCCAGCAGCTTCGTAACACAGGGCGGCGAGCAGTTCTTC.

V usage is TRBV29-1 and J usage is TRBJ2-7, with TRBD2 matching over 9 bases. The CDR3 is 16 amino acids. Germline V gives CDR1 SQVTM, CDR2 ANQGSEA. The V and J ends lost 7 bases and 6 bases, in that order; junction bases with no gene match: 19. The CDR3, as DNA: TGCAGCGCCCTGGGAGGGGTAGCGGGAGTGGGCTCCGAGCAGTACTTC. Its translation is CSALGGVAGVGSEQYF.

This clone was recorded only once. This chain joins TRBV30 and TRBJ1-1, with 9 bases fitting TRBD1. The germline V gene encodes CDR1 GTSNPN and CDR2 SVGIG (reference sequence). The V gene end was trimmed by 8 bases and the J gene end by 1 base; junction bases not matched to a gene: 5. This CDR3 is 13 amino acids long. In nucleotides, the CDR3 is TGTGCCCGGGACAGGGCCGGGAACACTGAAGCTTTCTTT. Protein: CARDRAGNTEAFF.

V usage is TRBV7-9 and J usage is TRBJ1-1; TRBD1 matches at 8 bases. This CDR3 is built from 15 residues. Germline values: CDR1 SEHNR, CDR2 FQNEAQ (reference sequence). V lost 5 bases, J lost 2 bases, and 7 bases stayed unmatched. CDR3: CASSPGQGFNTEAFF. The DNA for the CDR3 is TGTGCCAGCAGCCCCGGACAGGGATTCAACACTGAAGCTTTCTTT.

The chain is built from TRBV5-1 and TRBJ2-1; D remains ambiguous. This CDR3 has 15 amino acids. V lost 0 bases and J 0 bases, leaving 7 bases between the germline ends. The germline gives CDR1 SGHRS, CDR2 YFSETQ. The CDR3 region is CASSLDTSSYNEQFF. In nucleotides, the CDR3 is TGCGCCAGCAGCTTGGACACCAGCTCCTACAATGAGCAGTTCTTC.

The chain is built from TRBV12-3 or TRBV12-4 and TRBJ1-1; tentative D call: TRBD1 (5 bases). V was pared by 5 bases and J by 11 bases, with 18 bases between. The length of the CDR3 is 13 residues. The CDR3 sequence is CASSRLTAGPAFF. The DNA of the CDR3 is TGTGCCAGCAGTCGCCTCACCGCGGGACCGGCTTTCTTT.

The chain employs TRBV28 and TRBJ1-6; the D is unclear. V lost 8 bases and J lost 6, with 11 bases in between. Germline V lookup: CDR1 MDHEN, CDR2 SYDVKM. This CDR3 contains 13 residues. CDR3 nucleotides: TGTGCCAGCCTCCAGACTCCTAATTCACCCCTCCACTTT. Its translation: CASLQTPNSPLHF. The complete variable domain, with remaining parts taken from reference TRBV28 and TRBJ1-6, reads DVKVTQSSRYLVKRTGEKVFLECVQDMDHENMFWYRQDPGLGLRLIYFSYDVKMKEKGDIPEGYSVSREKKERFSLILESASTNQTSMYLCASLQTPNSPLHFGNGTRLTVT.

The chain couples TRBV7-2 to TRBJ2-1; 15 positions agree with TRBD2. CDR1 is SGHTA and CDR2 is FQGNSA in the germline V gene. After removal of 5 bases from V and 3 bases from J, the junction contained 5 bases not matched to a gene. The CDR3 loop spans 17 amino acids. CDR3 bases: TGTGCCAGCAGCCTATGGACTAGCGGGGGGGACTACAATGAGCAGTTCTTC. This translates into CASSLWTSGGDYNEQFF.

The CDR3 DNA is TGCGCCAGCAGCCAGGACTCGTGGAATCAGCCCCAGCATTTT. It encodes CASSQDSWNQPQHF. The chain recombines TRBV4-3 with TRBJ1-5; D call uncertain. Trimming took off 3 bases at V and 4 bases at J, with 10 bases between the two ends. The length of the CDR3 is 14 residues. The germline V gene has CDR1 LGHNA and CDR2 YSLEER.

The V call is TRBV19, the J call TRBJ1-1; no clear D. From germline, CDR1 is LNHDA and CDR2 SQIVND (reference sequence). Between the trimmed V and J ends, which lost 4 bases and 0 bases, there was a span of 18 bases. The CDR3 is made up of 17 amino acids. The CDR3 spells CASSTIPDGVMNTEAFF. In nucleotides, the CDR3 is TGTGCCAGTAGTACGATCCCCGACGGGGTCATGAACACTGAAGCTTTCTTT.

The J gene is TRBJ1-6, the V gene TRBV21-1; the table's TRBD1 call for D was not verified on the DNA. TRBV21-1 is annotated as a pseudogene. The CDR3 totals 15 residues. CDR3 sequence reads: CASSNPGHNSSPLHF. The CDR3 DNA reads TGTGCCAGCAGCAACCCGGGACATAATAGTTCACCCCTCCACTTT.

The chain joins TRBV19 to TRBJ2-2; 9 nucleotides match TRBD2. CDR1 and CDR2 from the germline V gene are LNHDA and SQIVND (reference sequence). The J segment lost 4 bases and the V segment lost 3 bases, leaving 9 bases of the junction unmatched. The CDR3 is made up of 17 amino acids. The CDR3 nucleotides read TGTGCCAGTAGTATGACCCGCGGGAGGGCCGCCACCGGGGAGCTGTTTTTT. This codes for CASSMTRGRAATGELFF. Filled out from reference TRBV19 and TRBJ2-2, the complete variable domain reads DGGITQSPKYLFRKEGQNVTLSCEQNLNHDAMYWYRQDPGQGLRLIYYSQIVNDFQKGDIAEGYSVSREKKESFPLTVTSAQKNPTAFYLCASSMTRGRAATGELFFGEGSRLTVL.

This chain links TRBV7-9 with TRBJ2-3; TRBD2 aligns across 14 bases. Germline CDR1 and CDR2: SEHNR and FQNEAQ (reference sequence). V shed 5 bases, J shed 0 bases, and the junction held 4 bases outside the gene matches. The CDR3 loop spans 17 amino acids. The CDR3 nucleotides read TGTGCCAGCAGCATCCGGACTAGCGGGGGGAGCACAGATACGCAGTATTTT. Translation: CASSIRTSGGSTDTQYF.

Turning to this clone: Other DNA sequences from this sample encode an identical CDR3 as well. The genes are TRBV29-1 and TRBJ2-1; TRBD2 matches at 11 bases. There are 13 residues in the CDR3. The V and J ends lost 3 bases and 7 bases, in that order; junction bases with no gene match: 2. Germline V lookup: CDR1 SQVTM, CDR2 ANQGSEA. The CDR3 spells CSVERLAGNEQFF. The CDR3 region has the DNA TGCAGCGTTGAGAGACTAGCGGGAAATGAGCAGTTCTTC.

This clone was picked up one time. The chain uses TRBV24-1 and TRBJ2-1, with D possibly TRBD1 on 6 matching bases. CDR3 length: 18 residues. Trimming pared 5 bases from V and 2 bases from J, leaving 21 bases between. Germline CDR1 is KGHDR and CDR2 is SFDVKD. In nucleotides, the CDR3 is TGTGCCACCAGTGGAGGATTCGGAGCAGGGGAGACCTACAATGAGCAGTTCTTC. Its translation: CATSGGFGAGETYNEQFF.

The V and J genes are TRBV18 and TRBJ1-1, with a tentative D call TRBD1 (5 bases). V was shortened by 3 bases and J by 3 bases, with 17 bases between the two germline ends. Germline V gives CDR1 KGHSH, CDR2 LQKENI. This CDR3 contains 16 residues. CDR3 coding DNA: TGTGCCAGCTCACCCCACAGCGGGGGGGATTACACTGAAGCTTTCTTT. Translating gives CASSPHSGGDYTEAFF.

This clone has a single count. V usage is TRBV4-2 and J usage is TRBJ1-1, with TRBD1 matching 9 bases. The V gene's germline CDR1 is LGHNA and CDR2 YNFKEQ. With V trimmed by 2 bases and J by 4 bases, 8 bases remained unmatched. The CDR3 is 16 residues long. The CDR3 here is CASSQTQGAYSTEAFF. DNA for the CDR3: TGTGCCAGCAGCCAAACACAGGGGGCGTATTCCACTGAAGCTTTCTTT.

This chain uses TRBV28 with TRBJ2-1; no clear D gene. Trimming removed 1 base at V and 6 bases at J, with 10 bases between. Germline V CDR1 and CDR2: MDHEN, SYDVKM. The CDR3 totals 14 residues. The DNA for the CDR3 is TGTGCCAGCAGTTTATCTTACGGTGGCAATGAGCAGTTCTTC. Its translation: CASSLSYGGNEQFF.

The chain recombines TRBV5-1 with TRBJ1-2; D gene unclear. The V and J ends lost 0 bases and 4 bases respectively, with 10 bases between them. Looked up from germline, CDR1 is SGHRS and CDR2 is YFSETQ. The CDR3 contains 14 residues. The CDR3 bases are TGCGCCAGCAGCTTGGACGGAGAGGGCTATGGCTACACCTTC. Protein: CASSLDGEGYGYTF.

This chain joins TRBV9 and TRBJ2-3, with TRBD2 identical over 7 bases. The V gene's germline CDR1 is SGDLS and CDR2 YYNGEE. The CDR3 length is 15 residues. J lost 6 bases, V lost 3 bases, and 10 bases had no gene match. The CDR3 sequence: CASSGQQREGDTQYF. CDR3 DNA: TGTGCCAGCAGCGGCCAGCAGCGGGAAGGGGATACGCAGTATTTT.

This clone appeared a few times. J is TRBJ2-7 and V is TRBV3-1 (or the pseudogene TRBV3-2); D is perhaps TRBD1 (5 bases). Trimming left V 3 bases short and J 7 bases short, with 13 bases between. Germline assignment: CDR1 LGHDT and CDR2 YNNKEL (reference sequence). The length of the CDR3 is 13 residues. CDR3 sequence (DNA): TGTGCCAGCAGCCAGGCAGGGCCAGGGGAGCAGTACGTC. This encodes CASSQAGPGEQYV.